What follows is one T cell receptor (beta chain) and its context. What it binds is not known. Germline is not matched at one junction end, which may reflect a read error. Thyroid surgery took place with no prior treatment in any patient. Original handling: A distant-metastasis classifier for papillary thyroid cancer was built using CDR3 differences across clinicopathological groups. TCRdb called clones again from the PCR reads with MiXCR. What appears here as the V and J calls and clone size reflects TCRdb's work, not the paper's. The sample contains approximately 90,000 clones, approximately 12% of which appear only once. The germline CDR1 and CDR2 sequences are DFQATT and SNEGSKA (reference sequence). There are 13 residues in the CDR3. This specimen comes from a study of metastatic and nonmetastatic thyroid tumors. About the research overall: Repertoire comparison spanned blood and tumor or nodule tissue of malignant and benign thyroid patients.

Study results and limitations: Within blood and tumor, benign nodules reportedly had significantly lower TCR beta diversity than malignant thyroid tumors did.

This TCR came from a female donor with papillary thyroid cancer or a benign thyroid nodule (not recorded which). Some clones in this sample may be carry-over from other donors' samples. The chain carries TRBV20-1 and TRBJ2-6; either TRBD1 or TRBD2 may supply D (5 bases each). Sequenced sample: blood. CDR3 in DNA: TGCAGTGTCGCCCGTCCTGGGGGCAACGTCCTGACTTTC. Translation: CSVARPGGNVLTF.